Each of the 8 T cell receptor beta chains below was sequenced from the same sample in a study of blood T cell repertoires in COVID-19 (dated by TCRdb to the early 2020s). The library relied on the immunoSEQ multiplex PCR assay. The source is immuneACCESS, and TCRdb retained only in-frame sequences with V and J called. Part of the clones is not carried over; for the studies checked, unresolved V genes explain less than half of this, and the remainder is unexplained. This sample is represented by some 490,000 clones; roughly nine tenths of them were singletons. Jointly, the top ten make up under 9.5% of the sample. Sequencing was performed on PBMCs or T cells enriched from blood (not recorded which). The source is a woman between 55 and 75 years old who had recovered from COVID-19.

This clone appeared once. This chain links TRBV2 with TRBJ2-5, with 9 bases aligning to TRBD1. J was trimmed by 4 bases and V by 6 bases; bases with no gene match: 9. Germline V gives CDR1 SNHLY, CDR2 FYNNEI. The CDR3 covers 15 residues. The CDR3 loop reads CASSPRDRVGETQYF. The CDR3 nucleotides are TGTGCCAGCAGCCCCCGGGACAGGGTGGGAGAGACCCAGTACTTC.

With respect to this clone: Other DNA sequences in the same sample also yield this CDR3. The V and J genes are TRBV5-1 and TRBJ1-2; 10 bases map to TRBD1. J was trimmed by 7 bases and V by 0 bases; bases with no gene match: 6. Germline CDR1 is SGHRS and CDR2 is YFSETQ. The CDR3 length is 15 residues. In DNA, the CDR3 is TGCGCCAGCAGCTTGGTTGCCGGGACAGGGGCTGGCTACACCTTC. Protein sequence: CASSLVAGTGAGYTF.

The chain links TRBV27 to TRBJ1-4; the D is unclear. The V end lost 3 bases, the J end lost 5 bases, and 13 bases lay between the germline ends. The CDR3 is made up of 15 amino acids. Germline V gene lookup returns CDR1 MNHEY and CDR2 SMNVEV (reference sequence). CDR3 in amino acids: CASSFRAGLNEKLFF. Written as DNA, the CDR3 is TGTGCCAGCAGTTTTAGGGCGGGGTTAAATGAAAAACTGTTTTTT.

CDR3 DNA: TGTGCCATCAGCCCAAGGCAACAGGGCACAGATACGCAGTATTTT. It translates to CAISPRQQGTDTQYF. The V call is TRBV10-3, the J call TRBJ2-3; a weak D match, TRBD1 (5 bases). The V end was cut by 6 bases, the J end by 1 base, with 14 bases between. Germline assignment: CDR1 ENHRY and CDR2 SYGVKD. The CDR3 has 15 residues.

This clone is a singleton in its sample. The CDR3 is CASKGKGRGNQPQHF. CDR3 bases: TGTGCCAGCAAGGGGAAGGGTAGGGGCAATCAGCCCCAGCATTTT. The chain joins TRBV6-5 to TRBJ1-5, with D possibly being TRBD1 (5 bases). The CDR3 extends over 15 amino acids. Trimming removed 7 bases from V and 2 bases from J, with 15 bases in between. CDR1 and CDR2 from the germline V gene are MNHEY and SVGAGI.

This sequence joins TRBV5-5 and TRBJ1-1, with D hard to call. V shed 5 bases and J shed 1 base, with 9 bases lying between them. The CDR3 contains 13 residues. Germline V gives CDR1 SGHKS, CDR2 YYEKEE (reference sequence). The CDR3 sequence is CASSPVPNTEAFF. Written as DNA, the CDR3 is TGTGCCAGCAGTCCCGTCCCGAACACTGAAGCTTTCTTT.

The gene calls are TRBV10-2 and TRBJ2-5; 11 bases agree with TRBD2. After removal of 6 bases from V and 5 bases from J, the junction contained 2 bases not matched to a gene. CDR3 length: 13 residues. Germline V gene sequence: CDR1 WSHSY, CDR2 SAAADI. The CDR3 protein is CASRLAGVETQYF. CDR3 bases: TGCGCCAGCAGACTAGCGGGGGTCGAGACCCAGTACTTC.

The CDR3 DNA reads TGTGCCAGCAGCCCCCATATGGGAGTGGGCACCGGGGAGCTGTTTTTT. Its protein is CASSPHMGVGTGELFF. The chain employs TRBV7-8 and TRBJ2-2; TRBD2 might be the D (5 bases). Germline CDR1 reads SGHVS; CDR2 reads FQNEAQ. Trimming cost V 5 bases and J 4 bases, with 17 bases left between them. The CDR3 spans 16 residues.